This is a list of T cell receptor beta chains from one sample in a study of post-analysis software for immune sequencing data. TCRdb reprocessed the PCR reads with MiXCR, giving one entry per CDR3 protein. The data hold roughly 670,000 distinct CDR3 sequences, with more than 50% observed a single time. The sample comprised blood. The receptors shown here come from a girl aged 2 to 10 with multiple sclerosis. CDR3s include the opening cysteine and the closing phenylalanine or tryptophan. D genes are given only for firm matches. Size is omitted from some rows. Given values are once, few, many or a class for expanded clones.

D gene	clone size	V gene	J gene	CDR3 DNA	CDR3 protein
TRBD2	.	TRBV6-5	TRBJ2-3	TGTGCCAGCAGGATTAGCGGGAGTTGGACAGATACGCAGTATTTT	CASRISGSWTDTQYF
.	.	TRBV7-9	TRBJ1-1	TGTGTCAGCAGGCCCGCGGGGAACACTGAAGCTTTCTTT	CVSRPAGNTEAFF
.	few	TRBV29-1	TRBJ2-7	TGCAGCGCTGGCTCCGGGACGGCTTTTCACGAGCAGTACTTC	CSAGSGTAFHEQYF
TRBD2	.	TRBV10-3	TRBJ2-3	TGTGCCGCGGGAGGAACAGAACCAGATACGCAGTATTTT	CAAGGTEPDTQYF
.	.	TRBV20-1	TRBJ2-1	TGCAGTGCCCGCCGGGTCGACTCCTACAATGAGCAGTTCTTC	CSARRVDSYNEQFF
TRBD2	.	TRBV13	TRBJ2-7	TGTGCCAGCAGCTCCCCCGGGACTAGCGGGAACGAGCAGTACTTC	CASSSPGTSGNEQYF
.	few	TRBV10-3	TRBJ2-7	TGTGCCATCAGTGACCGCAACTACGAGCAGTACTTC	CAISDRNYEQYF
.	.	TRBV20-1	TRBJ2-5	TGCAGTGCTAGAGATCCGGGACTTAAAGAGACCCAGTACTTC	CSARDPGLKETQYF
TRBD2	.	TRBV20-1	TRBJ2-7	TGCAGTGCTAGAGCTTTAGGTTTCGGGGGGAGCTCCTACGAGCAGTACTTC	CSARALGFGGSSYEQYF
TRBD2	.	TRBV3-1	TRBJ2-1	TGTGCCAGCAGCTCGATAGCGGGAGGGCTCTCCTACAATGAGCAGTTCTTC	CASSSIAGGLSYNEQFF
.	.	TRBV5-1	TRBJ2-7	TGCGCCAGCAGCTTGTCACGGGGATCCGAGCAGTACTTC	CASSLSRGSEQYF
.	few	TRBV7-9	TRBJ1-2	TGTGCCAGCAGTTCTGCGATCTATGGCTACACCTTC	CASSSAIYGYTF
TRBD2	.	TRBV7-2	TRBJ2-5	TGTGCCAGCAGCTTAGTGACTAGCGGTGAGACCCAGTACTTC	CASSLVTSGETQYF
.	once	TRBV6-2/TRBV6-3	TRBJ2-3	TGTGCCAGCAGTTACAGTCCTCCAGATACGCAGTATTTT	CASSYSPPDTQYF
TRBD1	.	TRBV15	TRBJ2-1	TGTGCCACCAGCAGAAGGGGACAGGGGGTAATAAATGAGCAGTTCTTC	CATSRRGQGVINEQFF
TRBD1	once	TRBV7-2	TRBJ1-4	TGTGCCAGCAGCCCACAACCGGGACAGGGGCGGGCTAATGAAAAACTGTTTTTT	CASSPQPGQGRANEKLFF
.	.	TRBV6-2/TRBV6-3	TRBJ1-4	TGTGCCAGCACCTCCGGTCCAGGGGAGGAAAAACTGTTTTTT	CASTSGPGEEKLFF
TRBD2	.	TRBV5-1	TRBJ2-1	TGCGCCAGCAGCTTTTCACTAGCGGGCCCCTACAATGAGCAGTTCTTC	CASSFSLAGPYNEQFF
.	.	TRBV5-1	TRBJ2-3	TGCGCCAGCAGGGGCATAGCGCCCAGCACAGATACGCAGTATTTT	CASRGIAPSTDTQYF
.	once	TRBV4-1	TRBJ2-1	TGCGCCAGCAGCCAAACGAAAGGTCTCAATGAGCAGTTCTTC	CASSQTKGLNEQFF
TRBD2	few	TRBV4-1	TRBJ2-3	TGCGCCAGCAGGGGCCAAGCGGGAGTGGGTGGAGATACGCAGTATTTT	CASRGQAGVGGDTQYF
.	.	TRBV7-2	TRBJ2-7	TGTGCCAGCAGCTTAGCGTCGCGGTTAAGGGAGAGGTCTTACAATGAGCAGTACTTC	CASSLASRLRERSYNEQYF
TRBD1	.	TRBV20-1	TRBJ2-1	TGCAGTGCTAGAAGGGGTGGGGACAGTACAGGTGAGCAGTTCTTC	CSARRGGDSTGEQFF
.	once	TRBV15	TRBJ1-6	TGTGCCACCAGCAGAGCAGGGGCTGACTCACCCCTCCACTTT	CATSRAGADSPLHF
.	.	TRBV4-3	TRBJ2-5	TGCGCCAGCAGCCACGGGGTCGGGGAGACCCAGTACTTC	CASSHGVGETQYF
.	.	TRBV12-3/TRBV12-4	TRBJ2-1	TGTGCCAGCACCCTTTTTGACCTCCTCGCTAACAATGAGCAGTTCTTC	CASTLFDLLANNEQFF
.	few	TRBV27	TRBJ1-2	TGTGCCAGCAGTTTATCTCCAGGGGCGTTTTATGGCTACACCTTC	CASSLSPGAFYGYTF
.	.	TRBV7-9	TRBJ1-4	TGTGCCAGCAGCTTATCGAGGGGTCAGAATGAAAAACTGTTTTTT	CASSLSRGQNEKLFF
TRBD1	few	TRBV5-5	TRBJ2-3	TGTGCCAGCAGGGCGCCGGGACAGGGTCCAGATACGCAGTATTTT	CASRAPGQGPDTQYF
TRBD1	.	TRBV20-1	TRBJ2-1	TGCAGTGCTAGAGCACATTGGACAGGGGGCAATGAGCAGTTCTTC	CSARAHWTGGNEQFF
TRBD1	.	TRBV4-3	TRBJ2-4	TGCGCCAGCAGCCAAGCAGGGGGCTTTTCCAAAAACATTCAGTACTTC	CASSQAGGFSKNIQYF
TRBD1	.	TRBV7-6	TRBJ1-6	TGTGCCAGCAGCTTAGGGGACAGGAATTCACCCCTCCACTTT	CASSLGDRNSPLHF
.	.	TRBV7-3	TRBJ2-3	TGTGCCAGCAGCTTCTTCTCGGACAACTCAGATACGCAGTATTTT	CASSFFSDNSDTQYF
.	.	TRBV11-3	TRBJ1-5	TGTGCCAGCAGCCTCGATACAGGGTTGGATCAGCCCCAGCATTTT	CASSLDTGLDQPQHF
TRBD1	.	TRBV9	TRBJ2-1	TGTGCCAGCAGCGTACTGGGACAGGGAGTCTCCTACAATGAGCAGTTCTTC	CASSVLGQGVSYNEQFF
TRBD2	once	TRBV29-1	TRBJ2-3	TGCAGCGTGCCGAGAAGAGCGGGAGGCGGGTGGGCCACAGATACGCAGTATTTT	CSVPRRAGGGWATDTQYF
.	once	TRBV7-6	TRBJ2-1	TGTGCCAGCAGCCCAACCCCCCTAACGGCCTCCTACAATGAGCAGTTCTTC	CASSPTPLTASYNEQFF
TRBD2	.	TRBV9	TRBJ2-5	TGTGCCAGCAGCGCGAGGGAACTAGCGGGGGTGTACAAAACCCAGTACTTC	CASSARELAGVYKTQYF
.	.	TRBV29-1	TRBJ1-2	TGCAGCGTTGAAGGGACAGTTCGGGGGAGTAGAAACTATGGCTACACCTTC	CSVEGTVRGSRNYGYTF
.	.	TRBV7-2	TRBJ1-5	TGTGCCAGCAGCTTATCCAGGGACGGCAATCAGCCCCAGCATTTT	CASSLSRDGNQPQHF
TRBD1	.	TRBV9	TRBJ2-7	TGTGCCAGCAGCGCACACCCCCGGGACAGGGGCTACGAGCAGTACTTC	CASSAHPRDRGYEQYF
.	few	TRBV5-1	TRBJ2-3	TGCGCCAGCACCGATAGCGGAACTAGCACAGATACGCAGTATTTT	CASTDSGTSTDTQYF
TRBD2	few	TRBV9	TRBJ2-7	TGTGCCAGCAGCGCCACTCCGGGACTAGCGACCTACGAGCAGTACTTC	CASSATPGLATYEQYF
.	.	TRBV15	TRBJ1-5	TGTGCCACCAGCAGACCGTGGACAGCATATAGCAATCAGCCCCAGCATTTT	CATSRPWTAYSNQPQHF
.	few	TRBV24-1	TRBJ2-5	TGTGCCACCAGTGGGAAAGGAGAGGGGCCAGAGACCCAGTACTTC	CATSGKGEGPETQYF
TRBD1	few	TRBV24-1	TRBJ1-5	TGTGCCACCAGTGATCCGGGACAGGAGAATCAGCCCCAGCATTTT	CATSDPGQENQPQHF
.	.	TRBV9	TRBJ2-1	TGTGCCAGCAGCGTAGCACGGGTTAGCTCCTACAATGAGCAGTTCTTC	CASSVARVSSYNEQFF
.	.	TRBV5-6	TRBJ1-1	TGTGCCAGCAGCTTGTCTAACTCTGAAGCTTTCTTT	CASSLSNSEAFF